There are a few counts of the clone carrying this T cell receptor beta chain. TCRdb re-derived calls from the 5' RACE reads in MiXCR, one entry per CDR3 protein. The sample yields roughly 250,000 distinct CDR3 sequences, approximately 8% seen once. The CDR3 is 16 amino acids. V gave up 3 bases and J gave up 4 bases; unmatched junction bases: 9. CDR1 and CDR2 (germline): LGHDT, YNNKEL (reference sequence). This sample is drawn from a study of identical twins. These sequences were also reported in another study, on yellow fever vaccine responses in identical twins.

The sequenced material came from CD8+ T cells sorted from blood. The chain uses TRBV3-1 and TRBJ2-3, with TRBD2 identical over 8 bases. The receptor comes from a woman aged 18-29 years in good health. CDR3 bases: TGTGCCAGCAGCCAGGAACCGGGACTAGTTCCAGATACGCAGTATTTT. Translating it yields CASSQEPGLVPDTQYF.